One sample yielded the 21 T cell receptor beta chains listed below, sequenced in a study of blood T cell repertoires in COVID-19. Here immunoSEQ multiplex PCR was the method, and the copy in TCRdb shows in-frame clones only, minus some. The data show about 490,000 clones, approximately 83% seen once. The material sequenced was peripheral blood. These receptors were obtained from a human donor in a cohort sampled during active COVID-19.

The rearrangement links TRBV5-1 to TRBJ2-3, with TRBD2 identical over 8 bases. Germline CDR1 and CDR2: SGHRS and YFSETQ. V was pared by 0 bases and J by 5 bases, with 2 bases of the junction left unmatched. This CDR3 is 14 amino acids long. CDR3 nucleotide sequence: TGCGCCAGCAGCTTGGAAGCGGGAGTAGATACGCAGTATTTT. This translates into CASSLEAGVDTQYF.

The chain uses TRBV4-1 and TRBJ2-1; 9 bases align to TRBD2. Germline V gene lookup returns CDR1 MGHRA and CDR2 YSYEKL. The CDR3 spans 18 residues. V lost 0 bases, J lost 10 bases, and 16 bases stayed unmatched. This chain's CDR3 is CASSQDNGGGRAGGEQFF. For the CDR3, the DNA is TGCGCCAGCAGCCAAGATAACGGAGGCGGGAGGGCCGGAGGGGAGCAGTTCTTC.

This sequence joins TRBV19 and TRBJ1-2; no clear D. The V gene lost 6 bases and the J gene lost 1 base, with 6 bases spanning the gap. Germline V gene lookup returns CDR1 LNHDA and CDR2 SQIVND (reference sequence). The CDR3 has 12 residues. For the CDR3, the DNA is TGTGCCAGTAGACAGTTTAACTATGGCTACACCTTC. Its protein product is CASRQFNYGYTF.

The chain couples TRBV5-1 to TRBJ2-3; 7 nucleotides match TRBD2. V lost 3 bases and J lost 1; bases outside the gene matches: 11. This CDR3 spans 17 amino acids. Germline loops: CDR1 SGHRS, CDR2 YFSETQ. The CDR3 loop is CASSSGSGAGGTDTQYF. The CDR3 DNA follows: TGCGCCAGCAGCTCGGGGAGCGGGGCAGGAGGCACAGATACGCAGTATTTT.

The chain combines TRBV30 with TRBJ1-2; no clear D gene. Per the germline V gene, CDR1 is GTSNPN and CDR2 is SVGIG (reference sequence). V was shortened by 0 bases and J by 6 bases, with 8 bases between the two germline ends. The CDR3 is 12 residues long. In nucleotides, the CDR3 is TGTGCCTGGAGTGTCCACAGAGATGGCTACACCTTC. It encodes CAWSVHRDGYTF.

This clone occurred a few times. The V gene is TRBV29-1, the J gene TRBJ1-1; the D is unclear. Germline V gene data show CDR1 as SQVTM and CDR2 as ANQGSEA. Trimming shortened V by 3 bases and J by 1 base, and 9 bases separated the two germline ends. This CDR3 has 13 amino acids. The CDR3 reads CSVERNENTEAFF. The CDR3 nucleotides read TGCAGCGTTGAGCGGAATGAGAACACTGAAGCTTTCTTT. The full variable domain, in which reference TRBV29-1 and TRBJ1-1 provide the parts outside the CDR3, is SAVISQKPSRDICQRGTSLTIQCQVDSQVTMMFWYRQQPGQSLTLIATANQGSEATYESGFVIDKFPISRPNLTFSTLTVSNMSPEDSSIYLCSVERNENTEAFFGQGTRLTVV.

V is TRBV11-3 and J is TRBJ2-1, with 9 positions matching TRBD1. The CDR3 length is 15 residues. CDR1 is SGHNT and CDR2 is YENEEA in the germline V gene. J gave up 0 bases and V 5 bases, and 2 bases lay outside the gene matches. The CDR3 is CASSEGQGSYNEQFF. The CDR3 DNA reads TGTGCCAGCAGCGAGGGACAGGGCTCCTACAATGAGCAGTTCTTC.

The J gene is TRBJ1-2, the V gene TRBV7-2; 8 bases match TRBD1. This CDR3 has 16 residues. The V gene end was trimmed by 0 bases and the J gene end by 0 bases; junction bases not matched to a gene: 3. Germline CDR1 is SGHTA and CDR2 is FQGNSA. As DNA, the CDR3 is TGTGCCAGCAGCTTAGCCGGGACAGGAGCTAACTATGGCTACACCTTC. Residues: CASSLAGTGANYGYTF.

In DNA, the CDR3 is TGTGCCAGCAGTCTGACCGGGACAAGAGATTCACCCCTCCACTTT. This sequence encodes CASSLTGTRDSPLHF. V and J are TRBV6-5 and TRBJ1-6; D is possibly TRBD1 (6 bases). The V gene lost 5 bases and the J gene lost 8 bases, with 16 bases spanning the gap. Germline V gives CDR1 MNHEY, CDR2 SVGAGI. The CDR3 covers 15 residues.

J is TRBJ1-1 and V is TRBV9; the D is unclear. Germline V gene sequence: CDR1 SGDLS, CDR2 YYNGEE. The germline V and J ends were trimmed by 0 bases and 0 bases, with 9 bases remaining between them. The CDR3 covers 15 residues. The CDR3 DNA follows: TGTGCCAGCAGCGTAGAACAGTTCATGAACACTGAAGCTTTCTTT. It specifies CASSVEQFMNTEAFF.

The chain couples TRBV19 to TRBJ2-2, with D possibly matching TRBD2 (5 bases). CDR3 length: 14 residues. V lost 5 bases and J lost 3, with 10 bases in between. The germline V gene encodes CDR1 LNHDA and CDR2 SQIVND (reference sequence). This CDR3 reads CASSRTGDTGELFF. CDR3 DNA sequence: TGTGCCAGTAGTCGGACTGGAGACACCGGGGAGCTGTTTTTT.

This rearrangement joins TRBV9 to TRBJ2-7; D not resolved. The germline CDR1 and CDR2 sequences are SGDLS and YYNGEE. There are 15 residues in the CDR3. With 0 bases removed from V and 2 bases from J, the gap between germline ends came to 12 bases. Here the CDR3 reads CASSVVGNGAYEQYF. CDR3 nucleotides: TGTGCCAGCAGCGTAGTGGGTAACGGAGCCTACGAGCAGTACTTC.

The rearrangement uses TRBV19 and TRBJ1-2; 10 bases line up with TRBD1. Looked up from germline, CDR1 is LNHDA and CDR2 is SQIVND (reference sequence). CDR3 size: 13 residues. With V trimmed by 4 bases and J by 6 bases, 2 bases remained unmatched. CDR3 sequence reads: CASSSGQGDGYTF. The CDR3 DNA sequence: TGTGCCAGTAGTAGCGGACAGGGGGATGGCTACACCTTC.

The gene calls are TRBV6-6 and TRBJ2-5; 10 positions agree with TRBD2. The V gene's germline CDR1 is MNHNY and CDR2 SVGAGI (reference sequence). The CDR3 totals 15 residues. Trimming removed 5 bases from V and 3 bases from J; junction bases left unmatched: 6. CDR3 nucleotides: TGTGCCAGCAGTGACCGGACTAGCGGTGAAGAGACCCAGTACTTC. Encoded protein: CASSDRTSGEETQYF.

The chain recombines TRBV6-5 with TRBJ2-5, with 9 bases fitting TRBD2. The V segment lost 8 bases and the J segment 10 bases; nucleotides outside the gene matches: 11. Germline-derived CDR1 and CDR2 are MNHEY and SVGAGI. There are 13 residues in the CDR3. The CDR3 sequence is CASRRGTSSHQYF. The CDR3 bases are TGTGCCAGCCGTAGAGGGACTAGCAGCCACCAGTACTTC.

The chain combines TRBV3-1 (or the pseudogene TRBV3-2) with TRBJ1-3, with a tentative D call TRBD1 (5 bases). CDR1 is LGHDT and CDR2 is YNNKEL in the germline V gene (reference sequence). V was cut by 1 base and J by 4 bases, with 8 bases left in between. The CDR3 loop spans 14 amino acids. CDR3 DNA sequence: TGTGCCAGCAGCCAAGTCCCAGGGGGAAACACCATATATTTT. It encodes CASSQVPGGNTIYF.

The V gene is TRBV28, the J gene TRBJ1-2; D not resolved. V lost 2 bases and J 2 bases, leaving 18 bases between the germline ends. CDR1 is MDHEN, CDR2 SYDVKM, per germline. The CDR3 sequence is 17 residues long. The CDR3 coding sequence is TGTGCCAGCAGTTTAAGTGGTTTGCAGGTTGAAAACTATGGCTACACCTTC. It yields the protein CASSLSGLQVENYGYTF.

The chain couples TRBV6-6 to TRBJ2-7; tentatively, D is TRBD1 (6 bases). Germline assignment: CDR1 MNHNY and CDR2 SVGAGI (reference sequence). The CDR3 length is 15 residues. V shed 6 bases and J shed 1 base, with 16 bases lying between them. The CDR3 coding sequence is TGTGCCAGCAGATTCGGACAGAACCCTTCCTACGAGCAGTACTTC. Encoded protein: CASRFGQNPSYEQYF.

The genes are TRBV24-1 and TRBJ2-5; 10 bases match TRBD1. This CDR3 has 15 residues. The germline gives CDR1 KGHDR, CDR2 SFDVKD. V trimming: 2 bases; J trimming: 5 bases; junction bases outside the gene matches: 4. This CDR3 is CATSDSRTGGETQYF. The CDR3 DNA is TGTGCCACCAGTGATTCCCGGACAGGGGGGGAGACCCAGTACTTC.

V is TRBV7-2 and J is TRBJ1-5; D unclear. The germline V gene encodes CDR1 SGHTA and CDR2 FQGNSA. The CDR3 contains 12 residues. V was cut by 5 bases and J by 3 bases, with 5 bases left in between. The CDR3 DNA follows: TGTGCCAGCAGCCTACCCAATCAGCCCCAGCATTTT. Its translation: CASSLPNQPQHF.

The chain is built from TRBV5-4 and TRBJ2-5, with 8 bases that match TRBD2. Germline trimming cut 0 bases from V and 4 bases from J; bases unmatched to any gene: 14. The CDR3 is 18 amino acids. Germline lookup yields CDR1 SGHNT and CDR2 YYREEE (reference sequence). In nucleotides, the CDR3 is TGTGCCAGCAGCTTGGTGGTTTTTGCGGGAGGTTCAGCAGAGACCCAGTACTTC. It specifies CASSLVVFAGGSAETQYF.